Shown below are 25 T cell receptor beta chains from a single sample sequenced in a study of shared clonotypes between healthy human individuals. Positive CCR7 selection of CD45RO-negative cells yielded the naive CD8 cells, and terminally differentiated effector memory CD45RA+ cells were excluded. Clones were sequenced by immunoSEQ multiplex PCR, and TCRdb holds only the in-frame ones, with some missing. This sample has millions of clones; just under 95% occur once, and the top ten carry approximately 1.2%. The sample was naive CD8+ T cells sorted from blood. These receptors all stem from a man in his late teens or twenties in good health.

The count of this clone is one. The chain employs TRBV7-9 and TRBJ2-5, with 7 bases that match TRBD2. The CDR3 covers 16 residues. V shed 0 bases and J 5 bases; nucleotides not matched to a gene: 9. Germline V gives CDR1 SEHNR, CDR2 FQNEAQ (reference sequence). CDR3 amino acids: CASSLAQWGGTETQYF. CDR3 bases: TGTGCCAGCAGCTTAGCCCAGTGGGGGGGGACGGAGACCCAGTACTTC. The whole variable domain, filled in from reference TRBV7-9 and TRBJ2-5, reads DTGVSQNPRHKITKRGQNVTFRCDPISEHNRLYWYRQTLGQGPEFLTYFQNEAQLEKSRLLSDRFSAERPKGSFSTLEIQRTEQGDSAMYLCASSLAQWGGTETQYFGPGTRLLVL.

This chain joins TRBV7-9 and TRBJ2-7, with 11 bases fitting TRBD1. The CDR3 covers 14 residues. J gave up 6 bases and V 4 bases, and 5 bases lay outside the gene matches. Per germline, CDR1 SEHNR and CDR2 FQNEAQ (reference sequence). Written as DNA, the CDR3 is TGTGCCAGCAGCTCCGGACAGGGGGCGAGCGAGCAGTACTTC. This gives the protein CASSSGQGASEQYF.

V is TRBV4-3 and J is TRBJ2-5, with D possibly matching TRBD2 (6 bases). The DNA end lines up better with TRBJ2-7; the J call may be wrong. CDR1 and CDR2 from the germline V gene are LGHNA and YSLEER. The CDR3 totals 14 residues. DNA of the CDR3: TGCGCCAGCAGCCAAGATTGGACTACCTACGAGCAGTACTTC. Translating it yields CASSQDWTTYEQYF.

The rearrangement joins TRBV9 to TRBJ2-3; the match to TRBD2 covers 7 bases. The V gene end was trimmed by 3 bases and the J gene end by 6 bases; junction bases not matched to a gene: 16. The CDR3 sequence is 17 residues long. Per the germline V gene, CDR1 is SGDLS and CDR2 is YYNGEE. CDR3 bases: TGTGCCAGCAGCGCGTTACCCGGGACTACCGGGGTGGATACGCAGTATTTT. Protein: CASSALPGTTGVDTQYF.

This clone was observed a single time. The chain uses TRBV6-1 and TRBJ1-5; 9 bases map to TRBD1. The CDR3 is made up of 18 amino acids. J lost 0 bases, V lost 2 bases, and 8 bases had no gene match. Germline V CDR1 and CDR2: MNHNS, SASEGT. The CDR3 coding sequence is TGTGCCAGCAGTGAAAGGACAGGGGTTCAGTATAGCAATCAGCCCCAGCATTTT. It yields the protein CASSERTGVQYSNQPQHF.

In this sample, this clone turned up a few times. Other DNA sequences of this sample code for an identical CDR3. This chain connects TRBV6-5 to TRBJ2-1, with D possibly matching TRBD2 (5 bases). The CDR3 consists of 13 residues. The V end was cut by 2 bases, the J end by 4 bases, with 6 bases between. From germline, CDR1 is MNHEY and CDR2 SVGAGI. In DNA form, the CDR3 reads TGTGCCAGCAGTTACGGCGGGTACAATGAGCAGTTCTTC. As protein: CASSYGGYNEQFF.

The chain recombines TRBV5-6 with TRBJ1-6, with 7 nucleotides matching TRBD1. Germline trimming cut 3 bases from V and 10 bases from J; bases unmatched to any gene: 10. Germline V CDR1 and CDR2: SGHDT, YYEEEE. The CDR3 extends over 15 amino acids. CDR3 residues: CASSSPGQSESPLHF. The CDR3 DNA sequence: TGTGCCAGCAGCTCGCCGGGACAGTCAGAGTCACCCCTCCACTTT.

The chain is built from TRBV7-9 and TRBJ2-5, with D uncertain. The V and J ends lost 1 base and 3 bases respectively, with 15 bases between them. Germline V gives CDR1 SEHNR, CDR2 FQNEAQ (reference sequence). The CDR3 consists of 16 residues. The CDR3 loop is CASSLDPAFYEETQYF. The CDR3, as DNA: TGTGCCAGCAGCTTAGACCCCGCCTTCTATGAAGAGACCCAGTACTTC.

V gene TRBV9 combines with J gene TRBJ2-3; D perhaps matches TRBD2 (6 bases). Germline V CDR1 and CDR2: SGDLS, YYNGEE. The CDR3 sequence is 15 residues long. Trimming took 7 bases from V and 2 from J, leaving 17 bases between them. The CDR3 protein is CASSPGTHATDTQYF. The DNA for the CDR3 is TGTGCCAGCTCGCCCGGGACTCATGCCACAGATACGCAGTATTTT. The whole variable domain, filled in from reference TRBV9 and TRBJ2-3, reads DSGVTQTPKHLITATGQRVTLRCSPRSGDLSVYWYQQSLDQGLQFLIQYYNGEERAKGNILERFSAQQFPDLHSELNLSSLELGDSALYFCASSPGTHATDTQYFGPGTRLTVL.

The gene calls are TRBV5-6 and TRBJ2-4; no reliable D call. The CDR3 extends over 14 amino acids. V lost 4 bases to trimming and J lost 0 bases, with 8 bases between them. Looked up from germline, CDR1 is SGHDT and CDR2 is YYEEEE. The CDR3 region has the DNA TGTGCCAGCAGCCCCCAACAAGCCAAAAACATTCAGTACTTC. Amino acids: CASSPQQAKNIQYF.

This chain links TRBV2 with TRBJ2-7, with TRBD1 identical over 7 bases. V dropped 6 bases and J dropped 0; count of bases not matched to a gene: 8. The CDR3 has 15 residues. The germline CDR1 and CDR2 sequences are SNHLY and FYNNEI. CDR3 in DNA: TGTGCCAGCAGCCACAGGGGCCCCAGCTCCTACGAGCAGTACTTC. It is translated as CASSHRGPSSYEQYF.

The V and J genes are TRBV10-2 and TRBJ2-7; D call uncertain. CDR1 and CDR2 from the germline V gene are WSHSY and SAAADI. V was pared by 2 bases and J by 3 bases, with 14 bases between. This CDR3 comprises 15 residues. The CDR3 DNA reads TGCGCCAGCAGTGAGCGGGCAGAGCCTTTCTACGAGCAGTACTTC. It translates to CASSERAEPFYEQYF.

The rearrangement uses TRBV6-1 and TRBJ2-5; no clear D gene. Germline V CDR1 and CDR2: MNHNS, SASEGT. The CDR3 runs to 14 residues. V lost 4 bases to trimming and J lost 1 base, with 10 bases between them. CDR3 protein: CASSGGRIQETQYF. CDR3 coding DNA: TGTGCCAGCAGTGGAGGACGGATCCAAGAGACCCAGTACTTC.

The V gene is TRBV5-1, the J gene TRBJ1-2; D not certain. Trimming took off 7 bases at V and 4 bases at J, with 14 bases between the two ends. The CDR3 runs to 13 residues. CDR1 and CDR2 from the germline V gene are SGHRS and YFSETQ. This CDR3 is CASSSGPTYGYTF. The CDR3, as DNA: TGCGCCAGCTCCTCCGGCCCCACCTATGGCTACACCTTC.

V usage is TRBV28 and J usage is TRBJ1-6; no reliable D call. V lost 1 base and J 6 bases, leaving 4 bases between the germline ends. Germline assignment: CDR1 MDHEN and CDR2 SYDVKM. The CDR3 is made up of 13 amino acids. Here the CDR3 DNA reads TGTGCCAGCAGTTTATTGCCTAATTCACCCCTCCACTTT. This sequence encodes CASSLLPNSPLHF.

On this clone: The same CDR3 is also encoded by other DNA sequences in this sample. The V call is TRBV5-1, the J call TRBJ2-7; D ambiguous. This CDR3 spans 13 amino acids. Germline V gene sequence: CDR1 SGHRS, CDR2 YFSETQ. Trimming shortened V by 0 bases and J by 6 bases, and 10 bases separated the two germline ends. The CDR3 protein is CASSLAGGLEQYF. In nucleotides, the CDR3 is TGCGCCAGCAGCTTGGCCGGTGGTCTCGAGCAGTACTTC.

The chain joins TRBV4-3 to TRBJ2-7, with TRBD2 matching over 11 bases. Trimming removed 4 bases from V and 2 bases from J; junction bases left unmatched: 4. The V gene's germline CDR1 is LGHNA and CDR2 YSLEER. The CDR3 loop spans 15 amino acids. The chain's CDR3 is CASSRGLAETYEQYF. The CDR3 region has the DNA TGCGCCAGCAGCCGGGGACTAGCGGAGACCTACGAGCAGTACTTC.

This chain links TRBV27 with TRBJ2-3; D possibly corresponds to TRBD2 (5 bases). Germline loops: CDR1 MNHEY, CDR2 SMNVEV (reference sequence). V was trimmed by 2 bases and J by 1 base, leaving 16 bases between them. The CDR3 runs to 17 residues. CDR3 DNA sequence: TGTGCCAGCAGTTTACTAGGACTCCTCACCCGCACAGATACGCAGTATTTT. As protein: CASSLLGLLTRTDTQYF.

The V gene is TRBV30, the J gene TRBJ1-6; tentative D call: TRBD1 (5 bases). The V gene lost 1 base and the J gene lost 9 bases, with 13 bases spanning the gap. The CDR3 runs to 14 residues. Germline assignment: CDR1 GTSNPN and CDR2 SVGIG (reference sequence). The CDR3 coding sequence is TGTGCCTGGAGTGCCGACTCTGGGGGTTCACCCCTCCACTTT. Its translation is CAWSADSGGSPLHF. The complete variable domain, with remaining parts taken from reference TRBV30 and TRBJ1-6, reads SQTIHQWPATLVQPVGSPLSLECTVEGTSNPNLYWYRQAAGRGLQLLFYSVGIGQISSEVPQNLSASRPQDRQFILSSKKLLLSDSGFYLCAWSADSGGSPLHFGNGTRLTVT.

The V call is TRBV19, the J call TRBJ1-2, with 8 bases identical to TRBD1. Unmatched junction bases numbered 6, after V lost 3 bases and J lost 6 bases. From germline, CDR1 is LNHDA and CDR2 SQIVND (reference sequence). This CDR3 contains 14 residues. The CDR3 DNA reads TGTGCCAGTAGTATCCCCAGGGGGCAACATGGCTACACCTTC. This sequence encodes CASSIPRGQHGYTF.

The J gene is TRBJ2-2, the V gene TRBV7-8, with no clear D. Trimming shortened V by 1 base and J by 4 bases, and 4 bases separated the two germline ends. The CDR3 runs 13 residues. Germline V gene data show CDR1 as SGHVS and CDR2 as FQNEAQ. The CDR3 region has the DNA TGTGCCAGCAGCTTAGACCCCACCGGGGAGCTGTTTTTT. Its protein product is CASSLDPTGELFF. Together with reference TRBV7-8 and TRBJ2-2, the CDR3 gives the full variable domain: GAGVSQSPRYKVAKRGQDVALRCDPISGHVSLFWYQQALGQGPEFLTYFQNEAQLDKSGLPSDRFFAERPEGSVSTLKIQRTQQEDSAVYLCASSLDPTGELFFGEGSRLTVL.

The chain carries TRBV9 and TRBJ2-1, with unresolved D. The germline V gene encodes CDR1 SGDLS and CDR2 YYNGEE. The CDR3 is 13 amino acids. V was clipped by 5 bases and J by 8 bases, with 14 bases between them. This CDR3 reads CASSPSGADEQFF. Written as DNA, the CDR3 is TGTGCCAGCAGTCCCTCTGGTGCGGATGAGCAGTTCTTC.

The chain has TRBV29-1 and TRBJ2-7, with D possibly being TRBD2 (5 bases). The CDR3 is made up of 15 amino acids. V lost 0 bases and J 2 bases, leaving 14 bases between the germline ends. Germline CDR1 reads SQVTM; CDR2 reads ANQGSEA. The CDR3 bases are TGCAGCGTTGAAGATCAGGCGGGTGGGGCCTACGAGCAGTACTTC. Encoded protein: CSVEDQAGGAYEQYF.

In the case of this clone: The sample contains more than one DNA sequence encoding this CDR3. V usage is TRBV27 and J usage is TRBJ2-1, with 8 nucleotides matching TRBD1. Germline CDR1 MNHEY, CDR2 SMNVEV (reference sequence). The CDR3 spans 14 residues. V gave up 3 bases and J gave up 4 bases; unmatched junction bases: 2. The CDR3 region has the DNA TGTGCCAGCAGTTTCGGACAGGGATACAATGAGCAGTTCTTC. Translated, it gives CASSFGQGYNEQFF.

The V gene is TRBV7-9, the J gene TRBJ2-7, with D possibly matching TRBD1 (5 bases). V gave up 5 bases and J gave up 3 bases, with 11 bases separating them. The CDR3 has 13 residues. The V gene's germline CDR1 is SEHNR and CDR2 FQNEAQ (reference sequence). This chain's CDR3 is CASSLTVYYEQYF. CDR3 nucleotide sequence: TGTGCCAGCAGCCTGACAGTTTACTACGAGCAGTACTTC. The whole variable domain, remainder taken from reference TRBV7-9 and TRBJ2-7, is DTGVSQNPRHKITKRGQNVTFRCDPISEHNRLYWYRQTLGQGPEFLTYFQNEAQLEKSRLLSDRFSAERPKGSFSTLEIQRTEQGDSAMYLCASSLTVYYEQYFGPGTRLTVT.